The 12 T cell receptor beta chains reported below all come from one sample, sequenced in a study of blood T cell repertoires in COVID-19 (TCRdb year 2020). Receptor libraries were prepared by the immunoSEQ multiplex PCR assay. TCRdb mirrors the immuneACCESS table, restricted to in-frame sequences. Some clones are absent from its copies; in checked studies, under half trace to an unresolved V gene, and the reason for the others is unknown. This sample lists under 250,000 clones; approximately 84% were detected once. The ten largest make up roughly 4% of the sample. The sequencing sample was made of peripheral blood. Source of these receptors: a man in his fifties with acute or convalescent COVID-19.

The chain combines TRBV27 with TRBJ2-2; tentatively, D is TRBD1 (7 bases). The CDR3 spans 15 residues. Germline V gene sequence: CDR1 MNHEY, CDR2 SMNVEV (reference sequence). Trimming stripped 4 bases from V and 7 bases from J, with 16 bases between. The CDR3 loop reads CASSSTGLEGGELFF. CDR3 bases: TGTGCCAGCAGTTCGACAGGGCTGGAGGGCGGGGAGCTGTTTTTT.

The CDR3 region is CASSFRAGGREQFF. In DNA, the CDR3 is TGTGCCAGCAGTTTCAGAGCGGGAGGGCGAGAGCAGTTCTTC. This chain uses TRBV28 with TRBJ2-1; 10 nucleotides line up with TRBD2. This CDR3 comprises 14 residues. In germline, CDR1 is MDHEN, CDR2 SYDVKM. V trimming: 3 bases; J trimming: 10 bases; junction bases outside the gene matches: 6.

The chain is built from TRBV7-2 and TRBJ2-1; 8 bases map to TRBD2. Germline assignment: CDR1 SGHTA and CDR2 FQGNSA. This CDR3 spans 17 amino acids. J lost 8 bases, V lost 0 bases, and 12 bases had no gene match. In DNA form, the CDR3 reads TGTGCCAGCAGCTTAGCGCTGGCGGGAGGAAACACAGATGAGCAGTTCTTC. Its protein is CASSLALAGGNTDEQFF.

The CDR3 is CASSRDRESTYEQYF. The CDR3 DNA follows: TGTGCCAGCAGCCGGGACAGGGAAAGTACGTACGAGCAGTACTTC. V gene TRBV28 combines with J gene TRBJ2-7; 9 nucleotides agree with TRBD1. The CDR3 runs 15 residues. Trimming cost V 6 bases and J 4 bases; bases outside gene matches: 10. From germline, CDR1 is MDHEN and CDR2 SYDVKM.

This chain uses TRBV2 with TRBJ2-7; a weak D match, TRBD1 (6 bases). This CDR3 comprises 13 residues. V gave up 7 bases and J gave up 5 bases, with 15 bases separating them. Germline CDR1 SNHLY, CDR2 FYNNEI. Here the CDR3 DNA reads TGTGCCAGCAAATCCGGACAGTTGAACGAGCAGTACTTC. Translated, it gives CASKSGQLNEQYF.

V is TRBV6-5 and J is TRBJ2-3, with D possibly matching TRBD1 (7 bases). Germline CDR1 MNHEY, CDR2 SVGAGI. The V end was cut by 8 bases, the J end by 10 bases, with 25 bases between. This CDR3 contains 15 residues. The CDR3 loop reads CASGITGERGDAQYF. The CDR3 DNA reads as TGTGCCAGCGGAATCACAGGGGAAAGGGGGGATGCGCAGTATTTT.

The chain couples TRBV5-6 to TRBJ2-7; 7 bases map to TRBD2. Germline CDR1 reads SGHDT; CDR2 reads YYEEEE. The CDR3 totals 14 residues. V lost 1 base, J lost 3 bases, and 4 bases stayed unmatched. CDR3 DNA sequence: TGTGCCAGCAGCTTGTTCGCGGGAGTCTACGAGCAGTACTTC. This codes for CASSLFAGVYEQYF.

The rearrangement uses TRBV19 and TRBJ2-5; 10 nucleotides agree with TRBD1. The CDR3 is made up of 14 amino acids. V lost 5 bases to trimming and J lost 2 bases; unmatched junction nucleotides: 2. CDR1 is LNHDA, CDR2 SQIVND, per germline (reference sequence). CDR3 nucleotide sequence: TGTGCCAGTAGTCCGGACAGGGGGCAAGAGACCCAGTACTTC. It translates to CASSPDRGQETQYF.

This rearrangement joins TRBV3-1 (or the pseudogene TRBV3-2) to TRBJ1-2, with D tentatively TRBD1 (5 bases). This CDR3 comprises 13 residues. CDR1 is LGHDT, CDR2 YNNKEL, per germline (reference sequence). V gave up 7 bases and J gave up 4 bases, with 13 bases separating them. CDR3 DNA: TGTGCCAGCACCCAGAGCAGGGCCTATGGCTACACCTTC. Translated: CASTQSRAYGYTF.

V is TRBV9 and J is TRBJ2-5; possibly TRBD2 for D (5 bases). Germline V gene lookup returns CDR1 SGDLS and CDR2 YYNGEE. Between the trimmed V and J ends, which lost 0 bases and 5 bases, there was a span of 14 bases. CDR3 length: 15 residues. CDR3 in DNA: TGTGCCAGCAGCGTAGACGGTCGGGATGGGGAGACCCAGTACTTC. Protein sequence: CASSVDGRDGETQYF.

This clone occurred a few times. The rearrangement joins TRBV5-5 to TRBJ2-5; no firm D call. V lost 5 bases to trimming and J lost 2 bases, with 7 bases between them. The CDR3 has 12 amino acids. Per the germline V gene, CDR1 is SGHKS and CDR2 is YYEKEE (reference sequence). DNA of the CDR3: TGTGCCAGCAGTTCCAGGCAAGAGACCCAGTACTTC. This codes for CASSSRQETQYF.

A single count supports this clone. This rearrangement joins TRBV3-1 (or the pseudogene TRBV3-2) to TRBJ1-1; D is unclear. Germline V gene lookup returns CDR1 LGHDT and CDR2 YNNKEL (reference sequence). V was pared by 1 base and J by 10 bases, with 13 bases between. CDR3 length equals 13 residues. CDR3 protein: CASSQGRLGIAFF. The CDR3 region has the DNA TGTGCCAGCAGCCAAGGGCGACTTGGTATAGCTTTCTTT.